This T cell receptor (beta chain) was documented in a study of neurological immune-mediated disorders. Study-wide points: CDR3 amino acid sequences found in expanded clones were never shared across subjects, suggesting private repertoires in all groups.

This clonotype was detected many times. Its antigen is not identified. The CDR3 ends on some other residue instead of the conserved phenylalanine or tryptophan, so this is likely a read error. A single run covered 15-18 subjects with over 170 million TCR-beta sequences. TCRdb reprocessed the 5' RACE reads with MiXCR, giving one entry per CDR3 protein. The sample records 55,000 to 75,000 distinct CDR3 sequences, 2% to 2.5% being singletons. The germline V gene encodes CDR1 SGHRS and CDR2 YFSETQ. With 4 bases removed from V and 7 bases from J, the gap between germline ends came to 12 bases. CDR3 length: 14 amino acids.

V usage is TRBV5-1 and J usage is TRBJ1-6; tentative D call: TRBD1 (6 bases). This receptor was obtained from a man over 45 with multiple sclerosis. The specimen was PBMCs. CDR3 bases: TGCGCCAGCAGCCTGAACAGGGAGAATTCACCCCTCCACAAT. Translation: CASSLNRENSPLHN.